The 17 T cell receptor beta chains given below trace back to one sample, sequenced in a study of blood T cell repertoires in COVID-19. Profiled with immunoSEQ multiplex PCR; TCRdb holds only in-frame clones, not every one. The data show 93,000 or so clones, over 85% seen once. Sequences were obtained from peripheral blood. Every receptor here comes from an elderly woman in a cohort sampled during active COVID-19.

The chain is built from TRBV7-8 and TRBJ1-5; D ambiguous. Germline CDR1 SGHVS, CDR2 FQNEAQ. The CDR3 loop spans 15 amino acids. The germline V and J ends were trimmed by 3 bases and 1 base, with 10 bases remaining between them. CDR3 sequence: CASSFAGSSNQPQHF. CDR3 nucleotides: TGTGCCAGCAGCTTCGCCGGGTCGAGCAATCAGCCCCAGCATTTT.

The rearrangement links TRBV3-1 (or the pseudogene TRBV3-2) to TRBJ2-1; perhaps TRBD1 as D (6 bases). The CDR3 contains 14 residues. CDR1 is LGHDT, CDR2 YNNKEL, per germline (reference sequence). The V and J ends lost 4 bases and 8 bases respectively, with 15 bases between them. CDR3 nucleotides: TGTGCCAGCAGCCGAAGGACAGCCGCCGATGAGCAGTTCTTC. This gives the protein CASSRRTAADEQFF.

The J gene is TRBJ1-3, the V gene TRBV9; D remains unclear. The germline V and J ends were trimmed by 6 bases and 4 bases, with 14 bases remaining between them. This CDR3 has 14 residues. In germline, CDR1 is SGDLS, CDR2 YYNGEE. The CDR3 protein is CASNPRTSGNTIYF. CDR3 DNA: TGTGCCAGCAACCCAAGGACTTCCGGAAACACCATATATTTT.

The J gene is TRBJ2-2, the V gene TRBV3-1 (or the pseudogene TRBV3-2), with 8 bases identical to TRBD2. V trimming: 4 bases; J trimming: 9 bases; junction bases outside the gene matches: 10. This CDR3 is built from 15 residues. CDR1 LGHDT and CDR2 YNNKEL come from the germline V gene (reference sequence). Here the CDR3 DNA reads TGTGCCAGCAGCCGGCGGGGGGAGGGGAACCGGGAGCTGTTTTTT. Translating gives CASSRRGEGNRELFF.

V and J are TRBV6-1 and TRBJ1-4, with TRBD1 as a possible D gene (5 bases). Germline V gene sequence: CDR1 MNHNS, CDR2 SASEGT. The CDR3 is 15 amino acids. V lost 1 base and J lost 7, with 13 bases in between. DNA for the CDR3: TGTGCCAGCAGTGAAGGGGCAGGGCTCGGTGAAAAACTGTTTTTT. This codes for CASSEGAGLGEKLFF.

CDR3 sequence (DNA): TGCGCCAGCGGACAGGGCGCAACTAATGAAAAACTGTTTTTT. This gives the protein CASGQGATNEKLFF. V is TRBV5-1 and J is TRBJ1-4; 8 nucleotides agree with TRBD1. The CDR3 loop spans 14 amino acids. Looked up from germline, CDR1 is SGHRS and CDR2 is YFSETQ. V shed 7 bases and J 0 bases; nucleotides not matched to a gene: 2.

The chain couples TRBV6-5 to TRBJ2-7; TRBD2 agrees at 10 bases. The CDR3 is made up of 13 amino acids. Germline CDR1 and CDR2: MNHEY and SVGAGI. J gave up 4 bases and V 6 bases, and 3 bases lay outside the gene matches. The CDR3 bases are TGTGCCAGCAGCAGACTAGCGGGTTACGAGCAGTACTTC. Amino acid sequence: CASSRLAGYEQYF.

The V gene is TRBV2, the J gene TRBJ2-7; 7 bases map to TRBD1. The V gene end was trimmed by 4 bases and the J gene end by 4 bases; junction bases not matched to a gene: 10. The CDR3 covers 15 residues. The germline V gene has CDR1 SNHLY and CDR2 FYNNEI. CDR3 in DNA: TGTGCCAGCAGTGTCGTACAGGGGCAAAGTTACGAGCAGTACTTC. It encodes CASSVVQGQSYEQYF.

This clone was found once. V gene TRBV18 combines with J gene TRBJ2-5; 7 nucleotides line up with TRBD2. Germline V lookup: CDR1 KGHSH, CDR2 LQKENI. The ends lost 2 bases at V and 1 base at J; junction bases unmatched: 10. This CDR3 region has 17 residues. The CDR3 protein is CASSPMVASGLQETQYF. CDR3 bases: TGTGCCAGCTCACCAATGGTGGCTAGCGGTCTCCAAGAGACCCAGTACTTC.

The chain combines TRBV4-1 with TRBJ2-1, with 9 bases matching TRBD1. The CDR3 spans 16 residues. Trimming cost V 4 bases and J 4 bases; bases outside gene matches: 8. Germline V gives CDR1 MGHRA, CDR2 YSYEKL. CDR3 DNA: TGCGCCAGCAGCCGGGGGGGACAGGGTCGGTACAATGAGCAGTTCTTC. This encodes CASSRGGQGRYNEQFF.

The chain combines TRBV10-1 with TRBJ1-1, with 7 bases that match TRBD1. Trimming at V came to 5 bases and at J to 8 bases, leaving 14 bases not matched to a gene. The germline CDR1 and CDR2 sequences are WNHNN and SYGVQD (reference sequence). The length of the CDR3 is 15 residues. The CDR3 is CASSHNLGQETEAFF. CDR3 coding DNA: TGCGCCAGCAGTCACAATCTCGGACAGGAGACCGAAGCTTTCTTT.

This CDR3 reads CASSRQLAEYEQYF. In DNA form, the CDR3 reads TGTGCCAGCAGCCGCCAACTAGCGGAGTACGAGCAGTACTTC. The chain combines TRBV14 with TRBJ2-7; 8 bases fit TRBD2. V lost 4 bases, J lost 4 bases, and 6 bases stayed unmatched. The CDR3 consists of 14 residues. Germline V lookup: CDR1 SGHDN, CDR2 FVKESK.

This rearrangement joins TRBV5-5 to TRBJ2-1; 7 bases match TRBD1. The CDR3 runs to 14 residues. Germline loops: CDR1 SGHKS, CDR2 YYEKEE (reference sequence). Losses at the gene ends were 4 bases for V and 1 base for J; bases not matched to a gene: 2. CDR3 nucleotide sequence: TGTGCCAGCAGCACGGGACAGTCCTACAATGAGCAGTTCTTC. Protein sequence: CASSTGQSYNEQFF.

This clone was observed a handful of times. The chain uses TRBV5-1 and TRBJ2-1; D is uncertain. Germline loops: CDR1 SGHRS, CDR2 YFSETQ. This CDR3 region has 14 residues. Trimming stripped 2 bases from V and 5 bases from J, with 11 bases between. CDR3 loop: CASSFGQVHNEQFF. The CDR3 nucleotides read TGCGCCAGCAGCTTTGGGCAGGTCCACAATGAGCAGTTCTTC.

The genes are TRBV7-9 and TRBJ2-7, with 12 bases aligning to TRBD2. V lost 3 bases and J lost 7; bases outside the gene matches: 10. The germline gives CDR1 SEHNR, CDR2 FQNEAQ (reference sequence). The CDR3 is made up of 16 amino acids. In nucleotides, the CDR3 is TGTGCCAGCAGCTTCATCAGGACTAGCGGGATCGGGGAGCAGTACTTC. Its translation: CASSFIRTSGIGEQYF.

The CDR3 reads CASSLVARWETQYF. CDR3 coding DNA: TGTGCCAGCAGCTTAGTGGCTAGGTGGGAGACCCAGTACTTC. V and J are TRBV7-9 and TRBJ2-5; no reliable D call. In germline, CDR1 is SEHNR, CDR2 FQNEAQ (reference sequence). There are 14 residues in the CDR3. Trimming cost V 1 base and J 5 bases, with 11 bases left between them.

The rearrangement joins TRBV4-1 to TRBJ1-1, with D tentatively TRBD1 (5 bases). CDR3 size: 14 residues. In germline, CDR1 is MGHRA, CDR2 YSYEKL. Deletions cut 1 base from V and 7 bases from J, with 13 bases between. The chain's CDR3 is CASSQGLAGNEAFF. Written as DNA, the CDR3 is TGCGCCAGCAGCCAAGGGTTGGCAGGGAATGAAGCTTTCTTT.